A selection of T cell receptor beta chains follows, all from one sample in a study of regulatory T cells in long-lasting Graves disease. Via MiXCR, TCRdb re-called the multiplex PCR reads, giving one row per CDR3 protein. The data hold 400,000 to 550,000 distinct CDR3 sequences, with about a sixth observed a single time. These data also formed part of another study, on T cells in Graves' hyperthyroidism and ophthalmopathy.

The starting material was peripheral blood mononuclear cells (PBMCs), obtained at new diagnosis, from a patient treated with antithyroid drugs. These TCRs come from a woman aged 30 to 39 with Graves disease. CDR3s include the opening cysteine and the closing phenylalanine or tryptophan. A D gene is named only where the DNA matches it firmly. Clone size is stated in some rows and not others, as once, few, many or a class when expanded.

j_call d_call v_call clone_size cdr3_nt cdr3_aa
TRBJ2-5 TRBD2 TRBV6-5 few TGTGCCAGCAGTTACAAAGCGGGAGATCGGCAAGAGACCCAGTACTTC CASSYKAGDRQETQYF
TRBJ2-3 TRBD2 TRBV29-1 NA TGCAGCGTCGCGGCGGGGGAGGAGGGAACAGATACGCAGTATTTT CSVAAGEEGTDTQYF
TRBJ2-7 TRBD1 TRBV20-1 many TGCAGTGCAGAAGGACAGGCAACCGTAGCCTACGAGCAGTACTTC CSAEGQATVAYEQYF
TRBJ2-1 NA TRBV7-9 many TGTGCCAGCAGTTTCGATCCTTCCGACAATGAGCAGTTCTTC CASSFDPSDNEQFF
TRBJ2-3 TRBD2 TRBV18 many TGTGCCAGCTCACCGGGACTAGCGGGAGCGGGAGATACGCAGTATTTT CASSPGLAGAGDTQYF
TRBJ2-3 NA TRBV27 many TGTGCCAGCAGTTTTACGGTAGGGGCAGATACGCAGTATTTT CASSFTVGADTQYF
TRBJ1-5 TRBD1 TRBV18 many TGTGCCAGCTCACAACAGGGGAGTAGCAATCAGCCCCAGCATTTT CASSQQGSSNQPQHF
TRBJ1-3 NA TRBV10-3 few TGTGCCATCAGTGACGGTGGGGCCTCTGGAAACACCATATATTTT CAISDGGASGNTIYF
TRBJ1-1 TRBD1 TRBV28 many TGTGCCAGCAGTTTCGCGACAGGGGCGCATGAGAACACTGAAGCTTTCTTT CASSFATGAHENTEAFF
TRBJ2-7 TRBD2 TRBV11-2 many TGTGCCAGCAGCTCACTAGCGGGATTAGCCTACGAGCAGTACTTC CASSSLAGLAYEQYF
TRBJ1-3 TRBD1 TRBV4-2 NA TGTGCCAGCAGCCAAGAGACAGGGCGCCCTGGGGGAAACACCATATATTTT CASSQETGRPGGNTIYF
TRBJ1-1 NA TRBV11-2 many TGTGCCAGCAGCTCTCACAGGACTATGAACACTGAAGCTTTCTTT CASSSHRTMNTEAFF
TRBJ2-3 TRBD1 TRBV6-4 few TGTGCCAGCAGCCCGGATGGACAGGGATGGGATACGCAGTATTTT CASSPDGQGWDTQYF
TRBJ2-7 TRBD2 TRBV2 NA TGTGCCAGCAGTAGCGGGAGTATTTACGAGCAGTACTTC CASSSGSIYEQYF
TRBJ1-5 NA TRBV3-1 many TGTGCCAGCAGCCAAGATCTAAATCAGCCCCAGCATTTT CASSQDLNQPQHF
TRBJ2-5 NA TRBV30 many TGTGCCTGGAGCTGGGAACAAGAGACCCAGTACTTC CAWSWEQETQYF
TRBJ2-7 NA TRBV27 many TGTGCCAGCAGTCTGGACAGTCCCCCCTACGAGCAGTACTTC CASSLDSPPYEQYF
TRBJ1-4 NA TRBV13 many TGTGCCAGCAGCCCCGGACTCGGAGTCAATGAAAAACTGTTTTTT CASSPGLGVNEKLFF